The 25 T cell receptor beta chains below all came from one sample that was sequenced in a study of Graves' ophthalmopathy and Graves' hyperthyroidism. The authors amplified TCR beta CDR3 regions from RNA transcripts. First-round RT-PCR used HTBI primers; second-round multiplex PCR followed. Each CDR3 protein is one row after TCRdb ran MiXCR on the multiplex PCR reads. In the table there are about 160,000 distinct CDR3 sequences, over 35% of which are singletons. The sample taken for sequencing was peripheral blood. The source of these receptors is a woman aged 35 to 49 with Graves' ophthalmopathy.

This chain uses TRBV5-1 with TRBJ2-7, with 12 bases matching TRBD2. V lost 0 bases, J lost 0 bases, and 1 base stayed unmatched. The CDR3 is made up of 16 amino acids. Germline CDR1 is SGHRS and CDR2 is YFSETQ. The CDR3 loop reads CASSLGLAGVSYEQYF. CDR3 nucleotides: TGCGCCAGCAGCTTGGGACTAGCGGGGGTCTCCTACGAGCAGTACTTC.

J is TRBJ1-1 and V is TRBV20-1; possible D gene TRBD1, 6 bases. Germline V gene lookup returns CDR1 DFQATT and CDR2 SNEGSKA (reference sequence). The CDR3 loop spans 15 amino acids. V lost 5 bases and J 4 bases, leaving 20 bases between the germline ends. The CDR3 bases are TGCAGTGCTCCTCCCTGGGACATGGTCCTCACTGAAGCTTTCTTT. This encodes CSAPPWDMVLTEAFF.

The chain combines TRBV19 with TRBJ1-5; D call uncertain. This CDR3 is built from 15 residues. Trimming took off 8 bases at V and 0 bases at J, with 14 bases between the two ends. From germline, CDR1 is LNHDA and CDR2 SQIVND (reference sequence). CDR3 sequence: CASDDARYSNQPQHF. The CDR3, as DNA: TGTGCCAGTGATGACGCCAGGTATAGCAATCAGCCCCAGCATTTT.

This clonotype was seen at least ten times. The chain couples TRBV12-5 to TRBJ1-1; a weak D match, TRBD1 (6 bases). V lost 6 bases to trimming and J lost 0 bases, with 11 bases between them. This CDR3 is built from 14 residues. CDR1 is LGHNT and CDR2 is FRNRAP in the germline V gene. CDR3 loop: CASGTGLLNTEAFF. The CDR3 DNA reads as TGTGCTAGTGGGACAGGACTACTGAACACTGAAGCTTTCTTT.

The CDR3 loop reads CASRDRKNTEAFF. CDR3 DNA: TGTGCCAGCAGGGATCGGAAAAACACTGAAGCTTTCTTT. This rearrangement joins TRBV28 to TRBJ1-1; D uncertain. Germline V lookup: CDR1 MDHEN, CDR2 SYDVKM. CDR3 length equals 13 residues. The V and J ends lost 6 bases and 2 bases respectively, with 10 bases between them.

This clonotype was recorded at least ten times. The rearrangement joins TRBV9 to TRBJ2-2, with 9 bases aligning to TRBD2. The germline gives CDR1 SGDLS, CDR2 YYNGEE. Losses at the gene ends were 4 bases for V and 7 bases for J; bases not matched to a gene: 8. This CDR3 is built from 15 residues. The CDR3: CASSPSGGLGGELFF. The CDR3 bases are TGTGCCAGCAGCCCCAGCGGGGGGCTCGGCGGGGAGCTGTTTTTT. Complete variable domain (other parts from reference TRBV9 and TRBJ2-2): DSGVTQTPKHLITATGQRVTLRCSPRSGDLSVYWYQQSLDQGLQFLIQYYNGEERAKGNILERFSAQQFPDLHSELNLSSLELGDSALYFCASSPSGGLGGELFFGEGSRLTVL.

This clonotype was observed at least ten times. V usage is TRBV7-3 and J usage is TRBJ2-5, with 9 bases fitting TRBD1. This CDR3 comprises 15 residues. The J segment lost 2 bases and the V segment lost 5 bases, leaving 6 bases of the junction unmatched. Germline V gene lookup returns CDR1 SGHTA and CDR2 FQGTGA. CDR3 coding DNA: TGTGCCAGCAGCCCCGTTGGACAGGGGCAAGAGACCCAGTACTTC. This codes for CASSPVGQGQETQYF.

This clonotype was seen many times. The chain is built from TRBV4-1 and TRBJ1-2; 9 bases match TRBD1. The CDR3 has 17 residues. Trimming at V came to 1 base and at J to 4 bases, leaving 10 bases not matched to a gene. Germline CDR1 MGHRA, CDR2 YSYEKL. The CDR3 spells CASSQVSRDRDVYGYTF. The CDR3 DNA sequence: TGCGCCAGCAGCCAAGTAAGTCGGGACAGGGATGTCTATGGCTACACCTTC.

CDR3 sequence reads: CASSLAAGVPYEQYF. For the CDR3, the DNA is TGTGCCAGCAGCTTAGCGGCGGGAGTTCCCTACGAGCAGTACTTC. This chain joins TRBV7-9 and TRBJ2-7; 7 bases align to TRBD2. V lost 0 bases to trimming and J lost 2 bases; unmatched junction nucleotides: 4. CDR1 is SEHNR, CDR2 FQNEAQ, per germline (reference sequence). CDR3 size: 15 residues.

This clonotype was detected ten times or more. The chain has TRBV6-5 and TRBJ1-5; D is unresolved. The CDR3 consists of 13 residues. In germline, CDR1 is MNHEY, CDR2 SVGAGI. V dropped 8 bases and J dropped 4 bases, with 12 bases sitting between them. The CDR3 DNA sequence: TGTGCCAGCTCTAGAGGAGGTAATCAGCCCCAGCATTTT. It yields the protein CASSRGGNQPQHF.

The chain employs TRBV28 and TRBJ1-1; no clear D. The V end was cut by 6 bases, the J end by 0 bases, with 8 bases between. The CDR3 runs to 13 residues. Germline values: CDR1 MDHEN, CDR2 SYDVKM. The CDR3 reads CASSRRLNTEAFF. For the CDR3, the DNA is TGTGCCAGCAGCAGAAGACTGAACACTGAAGCTTTCTTT.

There are many counts of this clonotype. CDR3 amino acids: CASSAGGRSNSPLHF. The CDR3 DNA reads as TGTGCCAGTAGTGCCGGGGGCAGATCGAATTCACCCCTCCACTTT. This sequence joins TRBV19 and TRBJ1-6; D may be TRBD1 (6 bases). Germline CDR1 reads LNHDA; CDR2 reads SQIVND (reference sequence). The CDR3 sequence is 15 residues long. V lost 5 bases and J 7 bases, leaving 15 bases between the germline ends.

This clonotype has at least ten counts. J is TRBJ2-2 and V is TRBV29-1; 10 bases line up with TRBD1. Germline lookup yields CDR1 SQVTM and CDR2 ANQGSEA. Losses at the gene ends were 6 bases for V and 6 bases for J; bases not matched to a gene: 7. This CDR3 region has 14 residues. The CDR3 sequence is CSVPGTGVPGELFF. DNA of the CDR3: TGCAGCGTCCCCGGGACAGGGGTGCCCGGGGAGCTGTTTTTT.

At least ten counts were recorded for this clonotype. The chain carries TRBV6-4 and TRBJ2-7; D unresolved. V was shortened by 0 bases and J by 7 bases, with 16 bases between the two germline ends. The CDR3 sequence is 15 residues long. Germline values: CDR1 MRHNA, CDR2 SNTAGT. DNA for the CDR3: TGTGCCAGCAGTGACTCCATCGGGCGCCTCTGGGAGCAGTACTTC. Amino acids: CASSDSIGRLWEQYF.

This clonotype has a count of ten or more. The chain recombines TRBV5-1 with TRBJ2-7; D possibly uses TRBD1 or TRBD2 (5 bases each). Germline CDR1 and CDR2: SGHRS and YFSETQ. This CDR3 region has 15 residues. V lost 5 bases and J 2 bases, leaving 17 bases between the germline ends. The chain's CDR3 is CASSPERDGTYEQYF. The CDR3 nucleotides read TGCGCCAGCAGTCCAGAAAGGGACGGTACCTACGAGCAGTACTTC.

This clonotype was counted at least ten times. V usage is TRBV6-2 or TRBV6-3 and J usage is TRBJ2-5; D uncertain. V gave up 3 bases and J gave up 1 base, with 3 bases separating them. The CDR3 covers 12 residues. Germline V gene data show CDR1 as MNHEY and CDR2 as SVGEGT. CDR3 DNA sequence: TGTGCCAGCAGTTATACCCAAGAGACCCAGTACTTC. Protein product: CASSYTQETQYF.

V and J are TRBV24-1 and TRBJ1-3, with TRBD1 matching 8 bases. V was clipped by 4 bases and J by 7 bases; unmatched bases: 11. The CDR3 runs to 16 residues. Looked up from germline, CDR1 is KGHDR and CDR2 is SFDVKD. CDR3 sequence reads: CATSDSEGQGGNTIYF. The CDR3 nucleotides are TGTGCCACCAGTGACTCGGAAGGACAGGGAGGGAACACCATATATTTT.

The table lists this clonotype with many counts. V and J are TRBV19 and TRBJ2-7, with D perhaps matching TRBD1 (5 bases). Germline V gives CDR1 LNHDA, CDR2 SQIVND (reference sequence). The CDR3 covers 14 residues. Deletions cut 7 bases from V and 3 bases from J, with 16 bases between. DNA of the CDR3: TGTGCCAGTACACCAGACAGTTCATTCTACGAGCAGTACTTC. Protein sequence: CASTPDSSFYEQYF.

This clonotype was recorded at least ten times. The chain is built from TRBV9 and TRBJ1-2, with D maybe TRBD1 (6 bases). CDR1 and CDR2 (germline): SGDLS, YYNGEE. The CDR3 has 16 residues. V was cut by 2 bases and J by 7 bases, with 21 bases left in between. CDR3 in amino acids: CASSVKGGAAEGGYTF. In nucleotides, the CDR3 is TGTGCCAGCAGCGTGAAGGGGGGAGCGGCGGAAGGTGGCTACACCTTC.

This clonotype has only a few counts. The CDR3 sequence: CASSLGHSESPLHF. DNA for the CDR3: TGTGCCAGCAGTCTTGGACATTCGGAATCACCCCTCCACTTT. V is TRBV12-3 or TRBV12-4 and J is TRBJ1-6; tentatively, D is TRBD1 (5 bases). Trimming removed 5 bases at V and 10 bases at J, with 15 bases between. The CDR3 loop spans 14 amino acids.

The rearrangement links TRBV28 to TRBJ2-6; the D gene is possibly TRBD2 (6 bases). Germline assignment: CDR1 MDHEN and CDR2 SYDVKM. V was pared by 4 bases and J by 4 bases, with 11 bases between. This CDR3 has 15 residues. CDR3 sequence reads: CASSSPGRGANVLTF. CDR3 coding DNA: TGTGCCAGCAGTTCTCCAGGGAGGGGGGCCAACGTCCTGACTTTC.

The rearrangement uses TRBV6-1 and TRBJ1-5, with D perhaps matching TRBD1 (6 bases). In germline, CDR1 is MNHNS, CDR2 SASEGT. The CDR3 loop spans 15 amino acids. Deletions cut 6 bases from V and 3 bases from J, with 15 bases between. CDR3 residues: CASSTPDRPNQPQHF. CDR3 bases: TGTGCCAGCAGCACACCGGACAGACCCAATCAGCCCCAGCATTTT.

The chain combines TRBV2 with TRBJ2-7; D might be TRBD2 (6 bases). Germline V gene sequence: CDR1 SNHLY, CDR2 FYNNEI. The V and J ends lost 7 bases and 0 bases respectively, with 16 bases between them. The length of the CDR3 is 15 residues. The CDR3 region has the DNA TGTGCCAGCACCTTGGGGACTTTGTACTCCTACGAGCAGTACTTC. Its translation is CASTLGTLYSYEQYF. Full variable domain (remainder filled in from reference TRBV2 and TRBJ2-7): EPEVTQTPSHQVTQMGQEVILRCVPISNHLYFYWYRQILGQKVEFLVSFYNNEISEKSEIFDDQFSVERPDGSNFTLKIRSTKLEDSAMYFCASTLGTLYSYEQYFGPGTRLTVT.

This clonotype was seen repeatedly, ten times or more. This sequence joins TRBV19 and TRBJ2-7, with a weak D call TRBD2 (5 bases). The germline V and J ends were trimmed by 3 bases and 3 bases, with 12 bases remaining between them. Germline V gene data show CDR1 as LNHDA and CDR2 as SQIVND (reference sequence). This CDR3 region has 14 residues. The CDR3 DNA follows: TGTGCCAGTAGTATGCGAGGGCTAATCTACGAGCAGTACTTC. Translating gives CASSMRGLIYEQYF.

The V gene is TRBV12-3 or TRBV12-4, the J gene TRBJ2-5, with 11 bases matching TRBD2. V shed 3 bases, J shed 2 bases, and the junction held 5 bases outside the gene matches. The CDR3 has 16 amino acids. CDR3 amino acids: CASSFTSGSGQETQYF. CDR3 bases: TGTGCCAGCAGTTTCACTAGCGGGAGTGGGCAAGAGACCCAGTACTTC.